This T cell receptor beta chain was retrieved from a study of cytomegalovirus exposure and HLA in healthy donors. Study overall: Unique TCR beta sequences numbering about 100 million came from around 180 million T cells in an earlier analysis.

The PCR was carried out with 60 Vbeta primers and 13 Jbeta primers. Sequenced by immunoSEQ multiplex PCR; TCRdb stores in-frame clones only, minus some. The table includes tens of thousands of clones, around four fifths detected once. Germline CDR1 and CDR2: SGHVS and FQNEAQ. The CDR3 has 15 amino acids. Losses at the gene ends were 5 bases for V and 4 bases for J; bases not matched to a gene: 10. To note about this clone: Its antigen is not identified.

The study's findings and limits: Later analysis suggested most CMV-associated TCR beta chains were HLA-restricted. In an earlier analysis, in some 600 donors, most V segments appeared productive either ~90% or ~30% of the time. Later analysis suggested links between common viral pathogens and several top significant clusters.

This clonotype was obtained from a woman in her 30s in good health and CMV-seropositive. The sequenced material came from PBMCs. V gene TRBV7-8 combines with J gene TRBJ2-7; 8 bases fit TRBD2. The CDR3 bases are TGTGCCAGCAGCCCCCGCGGAGCGGGAGCATACGAGCAGTACTTC. This encodes CASSPRGAGAYEQYF.